This T cell receptor beta chain stems from a study of blood T cell repertoires in COVID-19. In the study overall: Acute and convalescent COVID-19 specimens originated in the United States, Italy and Spain. Sample material is recorded as cDNA or gDNA derived from T cells, B-cell-depleted T cells, or PBMCs.

Those enrolled in Seattle joined during active infection and were followed longitudinally afterward. With 1 base clipped from V and 4 bases from J, the junction kept 5 bases outside the gene matches. Germline loops: CDR1 SGHTA, CDR2 FQGNSA. The CDR3 loop spans 15 amino acids. Source study methods: How many nucleated cells were present was estimated from reference gene primer amplification. Assay used: immunoSEQ multiplex PCR; TCRdb lists only in-frame clones, some missing. V and J calls and clone size follow that table, whereas D and trimming were derived from the DNA. The data hold about 220,000 clones, with roughly 80% observed a single time.

The chain couples TRBV7-2 to TRBJ2-7, with 9 positions matching TRBD2. The material sequenced was peripheral blood. This receptor was obtained from a woman aged 65 to 85 with COVID-19, enrolled during active disease. CDR3 coding DNA: TGTGCCAGCAGCTTAGTGGGACTAGCTACTTACGAGCAGTACTTC. Protein: CASSLVGLATYEQYF.